A selection of T cell receptor beta chains follows, all from one sample in a study of radiotherapy plus CTLA-4 blockade in lung cancer. Generated by immunoSEQ multiplex PCR, the TCRdb table keeps only in-frame clones and is missing some. This repertoire shows around 38,000 clones, approximately 83% found once; its top ten account for approximately 22%. This specimen was peripheral blood, taken from a patient treated with radiotherapy plus ipilimumab. All receptors come from a human donor with non-small cell lung cancer whose response to radiotherapy plus ipilimumab could not be evaluated. Each CDR3 is given with its conserved first and last residue. Fields, in order: CDR3 length, J gene, V gene, D gene, clone size, CDR3 DNA, CDR3 protein. The D gene is left open where the match is weak. The listing skips clone size in some rows; elsewhere it reads once, few, many or a size class.

>15|TRBJ2-2|TRBV9|TRBD1|NA
TGTGCCAGCAGCGTAGGGGACAGGGTCACCGGGGAGCTGTTTTTT
CASSVGDRVTGELFF
>15|TRBJ2-3|TRBV6-5|NA|NA
TGTGCCAGCAGTTACTCGAGGCCCTCCACAGATACGCAGTATTTT
CASSYSRPSTDTQYF
>15|TRBJ1-2|TRBV5-1|TRBD1|NA
TGCGCCAGCAGCTTGGAGTCAGGGGGCGCCTATGGCTACACCTTC
CASSLESGGAYGYTF
>15|TRBJ2-1|TRBV11-2|TRBD1|NA
TGTGCCAGCAGCTTAGACAGGGGGCGGCATGATGAGCAGTTCTTC
CASSLDRGRHDEQFF
>15|TRBJ2-3|TRBV5-4|TRBD1|NA
TGTGCCAGCAGCTTGGACAGGGGAGTCACAGATACGCAGTATTTT
CASSLDRGVTDTQYF
>18|TRBJ1-2|TRBV7-9|TRBD1|few
TGTGCCAGCACCATCTATGGGACAGGGGGCGCAGCAGAGGGTCTCTACACCTTC
CASTIYGTGGAAEGLYTF
>13|TRBJ1-2|TRBV7-8|NA|NA
TGTGCCAGCAGCTTATCTCTTCTTTATGGCTACACCTTC
CASSLSLLYGYTF
>16|TRBJ2-3|TRBV27|TRBD2|NA
TGTGCCAGCAGTTTCTCTAGCGGGAGACCTCCAGATACGCAGTATTTT
CASSFSSGRPPDTQYF
>12|TRBJ2-7|TRBV7-9|TRBD1|once
TGTGCCAGCGGGACAGGGGCCTACGAGCAGTACTTC
CASGTGAYEQYF
>12|TRBJ1-4|TRBV19|TRBD1|few
TGTGCCACCAGACAGGGAATTGAAAAACTGTTTTTT
CATRQGIEKLFF
>14|TRBJ2-2|TRBV13|NA|once
TGTGCCAGCAGCTTATATGGGGGGACCGGGGAGCTGTTTTTT
CASSLYGGTGELFF
>12|TRBJ2-5|TRBV10-3|NA|NA
TGTGCCATCAGTGAGTCGAGGGAGACCCAGTACTTC
CAISESRETQYF
>15|TRBJ2-7|TRBV6-6|TRBD2|NA
TGTGCCAGCAGTTACGATCTAGCGGCCTCCTACGAGCAGTACTTC
CASSYDLAASYEQYF
>15|TRBJ1-6|TRBV28|NA|NA
TGTGCCAGCAGCCTAGGACAGTACCTTCATTCACCCCTCCACTTT
CASSLGQYLHSPLHF
>12|TRBJ2-5|TRBV10-3|TRBD1|NA
TGTGCCATCAGGGGGACAGGAGAGACCCAGTACTTC
CAIRGTGETQYF
>15|TRBJ2-2|TRBV11-3|NA|NA
TGTGCCAGCAGCTTGTCAGGGGTAAACACCGGGGAGCTGTTTTTT
CASSLSGVNTGELFF
>14|TRBJ2-5|TRBV7-6|TRBD1|NA
TGTGCCAGCAGCTTGGACAGGGTGGAAGAGACCCAGTACTTC
CASSLDRVEETQYF
>17|TRBJ2-4|TRBV4-3|TRBD1|NA
TGCGCCAGCAGCCACCGACAGGGGGTCCTAGCCAAAAACATTCAGTACTTC
CASSHRQGVLAKNIQYF
>15|TRBJ2-1|TRBV5-6|TRBD2|NA
TGTGCCAGCAGCCAGGGACTAGCGCTTTCCAATGAGCAGTTCTTC
CASSQGLALSNEQFF
>16|TRBJ1-2|TRBV5-4|TRBD1|few
TGTGCCAGCAGCTTGGAGGGGGCCAGGGGGCTGGGAGGCTACACCTTC
CASSLEGARGLGGYTF
>14|TRBJ1-2|TRBV6-5|TRBD1|NA
TGTGCCAGCAGTGTGACAGGGAAAATTGATGGCTACACCTTC
CASSVTGKIDGYTF
>14|TRBJ1-2|TRBV6-1|NA|NA
TGTGCCAGCGAGGTATGGGGCTCTCGGGATGGCTACACCTTC
CASEVWGSRDGYTF
>12|TRBJ2-5|TRBV29-1|NA|NA
TGCAGCGTTGAACGGCAGGGGGGGACCCAGTACTTC
CSVERQGGTQYF
>21|TRBJ2-7|TRBV4-2|TRBD2|NA
TGTGCCAGCAGCCGAAACGTACTAGCGGGAGATGTTCCTCCAAGCTCCTACGAGCAGTACTTC
CASSRNVLAGDVPPSSYEQYF
>14|TRBJ1-2|TRBV7-3|TRBD1|NA
TGTGCCAGCAGCTCAGCCAGGACAGGGGAGGGCTACACCTTC
CASSSARTGEGYTF
>14|TRBJ2-3|TRBV27|NA|NA
TGTGCCAGCAGCAGACAGGGAGGTAGAGATACGCAGTATTTT
CASSRQGGRDTQYF
>15|TRBJ2-4|TRBV5-6|NA|NA
TGTGCCAGCAGCACGGACTTGACCGCGAGAAACATTCAGTACTTC
CASSTDLTARNIQYF
>15|TRBJ2-1|TRBV5-4|TRBD1|NA
TGTGCCAGCAGCCCGGGACAGAGCTCCTACAATGAGCAGTTCTTC
CASSPGQSSYNEQFF
>16|TRBJ2-3|TRBV5-4|NA|once
TGTGCCAGCAGCTTGAATTCAGGGGTTATACCAGATACGCAGTATTTT
CASSLNSGVIPDTQYF
>13|TRBJ2-7|TRBV29-1|NA|NA
TGCAGCTTTCGTTTAGGAGAATCCTACGAGCAGTACTTC
CSFRLGESYEQYF
>15|TRBJ1-2|TRBV11-2|TRBD1|NA
TGTGCCAGCAGCTTAGCCGGACAGGGTAACTATGGCTACACCTTC
CASSLAGQGNYGYTF
>14|TRBJ2-3|TRBV28|TRBD1|NA
TGTGCCAGCAGTCCCAGGGGGCGATTGGATACGCAGTATTTT
CASSPRGRLDTQYF
>17|TRBJ2-5|TRBV7-9|NA|NA
TGTGCCAGCAGCCCCCAGGGGATCTCGCTAGCAAGGGAGACCCAGTACTTC
CASSPQGISLARETQYF
>15|TRBJ1-5|TRBV2|TRBD1|NA
TGTGCCAGCAGTAGGGACAGGGGGGCAGGGGGGCCCCAGCATTTT
CASSRDRGAGGPQHF
>14|TRBJ1-6|TRBV4-1|TRBD1|few
TGCGCCAGCAGCGGGGGACAGGGGAATTCACCCCTCCACTTT
CASSGGQGNSPLHF
>14|TRBJ1-5|TRBV15|TRBD1|NA
TGTGCCACCAGCCAGGACAGGGGAGGTCAGCCCCAGCATTTT
CATSQDRGGQPQHF
>15|TRBJ2-1|TRBV6-5|TRBD2|NA
TGTGCCAGCAGAGGGACTAGCGGGGGGGTGTATGAGCAGTTCTTC
CASRGTSGGVYEQFF